This TCR beta chain was found in a study of human T cells and chemical hapten exposure. This clonotype came up many times. Its matching antigen is unknown. Study-level findings and limits: Significantly more large CDR3 similarity clusters were formed by expanded TCRs than by controls.

The CDR3 has 13 residues. With 6 bases removed from V and 2 bases from J, the gap between germline ends came to 11 bases. The germline CDR1 and CDR2 sequences are MNHEY and SMNVEV (reference sequence). Methods used by the authors: Samples contained a median of 95,638 TCRs, with a range of about 23,224 to 700,000. TCRdb called the RACE reads again in MiXCR, with one record for every CDR3 protein. The V and J calls, along with clone size, are taken from TCRdb and not from the paper's own processing. The data show about 80,000 distinct CDR3 sequences, 7.5% to 9% seen once. The time point: patch test 1, 2 weeks after DPC sensitization. As for treatment: therapeutic diphenylcyclopropenone sensitization with weekly scalp DPC.

Sequences were derived from whole blood, sampled in connection with sensitization to the hapten diphenylcyclopropenone (DPC). The V and J genes are TRBV27 and TRBJ2-7, with unresolved D. The sequence derives from a young woman with alopecia areata. Some clones in this sample may be carry-over from other donors' samples. The CDR3 DNA reads as TGTGCCAGCAGGAAGACTCCTACCTACGAGCAGTACTTC. Translated: CASRKTPTYEQYF.